The 25 T cell receptor beta chains reported below all come from one sample, sequenced in a study of cytomegalovirus exposure and HLA in healthy donors. PCR amplification relied on 60 Vbeta primers (plus 13 Jbeta primers). The assay was immunoSEQ multiplex PCR, and TCRdb's table has in-frame clones only and misses some. The sample totals 150,000 to 200,000 clones. The specimen sequenced was PBMCs. The receptors derive from a man aged 25 to 40 in good health and CMV-seronegative.

CDR3 loop: CASSPPSGLAGGRDEQYF. The DNA for the CDR3 is TGCGCCAGCAGCCCCCCAAGCGGACTAGCGGGTGGTCGAGACGAGCAGTACTTC. The genes are TRBV4-1 and TRBJ2-7; 11 bases are shared with TRBD2. The germline gives CDR1 MGHRA, CDR2 YSYEKL. V was pared by 4 bases and J by 5 bases, with 16 bases of the junction left unmatched. CDR3 length: 18 residues.

The chain recombines TRBV5-8 with TRBJ1-1; D remains ambiguous. CDR1 and CDR2 (germline): SGHTS, YDEGEE. V was clipped by 4 bases and J by 1 base, with 8 bases between them. The CDR3 runs 13 residues. In DNA, the CDR3 is TGTGCCAGCAGCCTCCCCGGGAACACTGAAGCTTTCTTT. It translates to CASSLPGNTEAFF.

The chain has TRBV19 and TRBJ2-7; 11 nucleotides align to TRBD1. CDR1 and CDR2 from the germline V gene are LNHDA and SQIVND (reference sequence). The CDR3 sequence is 13 residues long. Trimming cost V 5 bases and J 10 bases; bases outside gene matches: 7. The CDR3 spells CASSPGTGGNQYF. In nucleotides, the CDR3 is TGTGCCAGTAGTCCCGGGACAGGGGGTAACCAGTACTTC.

The chain recombines TRBV5-4 with TRBJ2-5, with D possibly TRBD1 on 6 matching bases. From germline, CDR1 is SGHNT and CDR2 YYREEE (reference sequence). V was cut by 0 bases and J by 7 bases, with 13 bases left in between. This CDR3 spans 14 amino acids. In DNA form, the CDR3 reads TGTGCCAGCAGCTTGGGGGGGCCGGTTCGGACCCAGTACTTC. Translating it yields CASSLGGPVRTQYF.

The chain employs TRBV11-2 and TRBJ2-7, with TRBD2 matching 7 bases. The V segment lost 2 bases and the J segment 12 bases; nucleotides outside the gene matches: 13. CDR3 length equals 14 residues. The germline V gene has CDR1 SGHAT and CDR2 FQNNGV. CDR3 loop: CASSLIGPGGSGYF. The CDR3 bases are TGTGCCAGCAGCTTAATCGGCCCAGGCGGGAGTGGGTACTTC.

V is TRBV5-6 and J is TRBJ1-5, with 7 bases lining up with TRBD1. This CDR3 is built from 14 residues. Losses at the gene ends were 2 bases for V and 9 bases for J; bases not matched to a gene: 8. Germline-derived CDR1 and CDR2 are SGHDT and YYEEEE. CDR3 sequence (DNA): TGTGCCAGCAGCTTCCGACAGGGCCCATCGCCCCAGCATTTT. As protein: CASSFRQGPSPQHF.

The genes are TRBV19 and TRBJ2-2; 7 bases agree with TRBD1. The V gene end was trimmed by 7 bases and the J gene end by 1 base; junction bases not matched to a gene: 12. CDR3 length equals 17 residues. Germline-derived CDR1 and CDR2 are LNHDA and SQIVND (reference sequence). The CDR3 loop reads CASTKLWDRLNTGELFF. Here the CDR3 DNA reads TGTGCCAGTACCAAGCTATGGGACAGACTGAACACCGGGGAGCTGTTTTTT.

The chain links TRBV6-4 to TRBJ1-2; D not resolved. Germline V gene lookup returns CDR1 MRHNA and CDR2 SNTAGT. CDR3 size: 14 residues. With 6 bases removed from V and 0 bases from J, the gap between germline ends came to 11 bases. DNA of the CDR3: TGTGCCAGCAGCCCGACCCAGGCTAACTATGGCTACACCTTC. It yields the protein CASSPTQANYGYTF.

V and J are TRBV30 and TRBJ2-7, with a possible D match to TRBD1 (6 bases). The CDR3 is made up of 12 amino acids. The V and J ends lost 4 bases and 6 bases respectively, with 13 bases between them. CDR1 is GTSNPN, CDR2 SVGIG, per germline (reference sequence). CDR3 bases: TGTGCCTGGATGGGACATCTCGGCGAGCAGTACTTC. It translates to CAWMGHLGEQYF. The variable domain in full, completed from reference TRBV30 and TRBJ2-7, reads SQTIHQWPATLVQPVGSPLSLECTVEGTSNPNLYWYRQAAGRGLQLLFYSVGIGQISSEVPQNLSASRPQDRQFILSSKKLLLSDSGFYLCAWMGHLGEQYFGPGTRLTVT.

As to this clone: Within the sample, other DNA sequences also encode this same CDR3. CDR3 region: CAWSQQGTDTQYF. CDR3 nucleotide sequence: TGTGCCTGGAGTCAACAGGGTACAGATACGCAGTATTTT. V gene TRBV30 combines with J gene TRBJ2-3, with a possible D match to TRBD1 (6 bases). Germline V gives CDR1 GTSNPN, CDR2 SVGIG (reference sequence). The CDR3 contains 13 residues. The ends were cut back, 2 bases at V and 3 bases at J, with 9 bases in the middle.

The J gene is TRBJ1-2, the V gene TRBV5-4; 7 nucleotides line up with TRBD1. This CDR3 has 19 residues. Germline-derived CDR1 and CDR2 are SGHNT and YYREEE (reference sequence). J gave up 2 bases and V 4 bases, and 20 bases lay outside the gene matches. The CDR3 sequence is CASSTGEGTAQRSNYGYTF. The CDR3 coding sequence is TGTGCCAGCAGCACCGGTGAGGGGACAGCACAGAGGTCCAACTATGGCTACACCTTC. Looking up the rest from reference TRBV5-4 and TRBJ1-2 gives the full variable domain: ETGVTQSPTHLIKTRGQQVTLRCSSQSGHNTVSWYQQALGQGPQFIFQYYREEENGRGNFPPRFSGLQFPNYSSELNVNALELDDSALYLCASSTGEGTAQRSNYGYTFGSGTRLTVV.

The V and J genes are TRBV7-2 and TRBJ2-5, with D perhaps TRBD1 (6 bases). The end of the DNA fits TRBJ2-7 better, so the J call may be wrong. The CDR3 has 16 amino acids. Germline V gene lookup returns CDR1 SGHTA and CDR2 FQGNSA. The CDR3, as DNA: TGTGCCAGCAGCCCAAGTTGGACAGCGAGCTCCTACGAGCAGTACTTC. Its translation: CASSPSWTASSYEQYF.

The V and J genes are TRBV2 and TRBJ2-3, with 14 bases aligning to TRBD2. Germline assignment: CDR1 SNHLY and CDR2 FYNNEI. Trimming cost V 6 bases and J 2 bases; bases outside gene matches: 4. CDR3 length: 16 amino acids. The CDR3 reads CASRRTSGGPTDTQYF. DNA for the CDR3: TGTGCCAGCAGACGGACTAGCGGGGGGCCCACAGATACGCAGTATTTT.

The CDR3 DNA reads as TGTGCCAGCAGCTTGGCCCGGCTAGCGGGCTCCTACAATGAGCAGTTCTTC. This gives the protein CASSLARLAGSYNEQFF. The chain uses TRBV5-6 and TRBJ2-1, with 8 bases fitting TRBD2. After removal of 0 bases from V and 0 bases from J, the junction contained 5 bases not matched to a gene. Germline CDR1 and CDR2: SGHDT and YYEEEE. The CDR3 has 17 residues.

This rearrangement joins TRBV6-5 to TRBJ2-7, with D maybe TRBD2 (7 bases). The germline CDR1 and CDR2 sequences are MNHEY and SVGAGI. The length of the CDR3 is 13 residues. V lost 10 bases and J 2 bases, leaving 15 bases between the germline ends. This CDR3 is CATGRTVAYEQYF. The CDR3 DNA reads TGTGCCACCGGGAGGACAGTTGCCTACGAGCAGTACTTC.

The V and J genes are TRBV19 and TRBJ1-1, with D maybe TRBD1 (6 bases). With 8 bases removed from V and 4 bases from J, the gap between germline ends came to 11 bases. CDR1 LNHDA and CDR2 SQIVND come from the germline V gene (reference sequence). The CDR3 runs 12 residues. The CDR3 protein is CASSDRSTEAFF. The CDR3 nucleotides read TGTGCCAGTTCCGACAGGAGCACTGAAGCTTTCTTT. Full variable domain (rest looked up from reference TRBV19 and TRBJ1-1): DGGITQSPKYLFRKEGQNVTLSCEQNLNHDAMYWYRQDPGQGLRLIYYSQIVNDFQKGDIAEGYSVSREKKESFPLTVTSAQKNPTAFYLCASSDRSTEAFFGQGTRLTVV.

The rearrangement links TRBV30 to TRBJ2-5; D is undetermined. With 2 bases removed from V and 1 base from J, the gap between germline ends came to 8 bases. The germline gives CDR1 GTSNPN, CDR2 SVGIG (reference sequence). This CDR3 is 13 amino acids long. CDR3: CAWSLRVQETQYF. In nucleotides, the CDR3 is TGTGCCTGGAGTCTTAGAGTCCAAGAGACCCAGTACTTC.

This rearrangement joins TRBV28 to TRBJ1-5, with D perhaps matching TRBD1 (5 bases). The CDR3 covers 19 residues. Trimming left V 3 bases short and J 2 bases short, with 23 bases between. Germline V CDR1 and CDR2: MDHEN, SYDVKM. The CDR3: CASSLRQGGWNIGNQPQHF. DNA of the CDR3: TGTGCCAGCAGTTTGAGGCAGGGAGGGTGGAATATTGGCAATCAGCCCCAGCATTTT.

This chain joins TRBV5-1 and TRBJ1-4, with 9 positions matching TRBD1. V was clipped by 0 bases and J by 0 bases; unmatched bases: 9. CDR3 size: 19 residues. CDR1 is SGHRS, CDR2 YFSETQ, per germline. The DNA of the CDR3 is TGCGCCAGCAGCTTGGCGGGACAGGGCCCCCTAACAACTAATGAAAAACTGTTTTTT. This gives the protein CASSLAGQGPLTTNEKLFF.

The gene calls are TRBV5-1 and TRBJ1-1; D may be TRBD1 (6 bases). The CDR3 consists of 14 residues. The germline V gene encodes CDR1 SGHRS and CDR2 YFSETQ. The V end lost 4 bases, the J end lost 4 bases, and 14 bases lay between the germline ends. The CDR3 sequence: CASSPGQKATEAFF. The CDR3 DNA reads as TGCGCCAGCAGCCCCGGACAGAAGGCCACTGAAGCTTTCTTT.

This chain links TRBV7-2 with TRBJ2-5, with 7 bases identical to TRBD1. Germline-derived CDR1 and CDR2 are SGHTA and FQGNSA. The CDR3 extends over 14 amino acids. The V and J ends lost 5 bases and 0 bases, in that order; junction bases with no gene match: 3. CDR3 loop: CASSTGQYQETQYF. The CDR3 DNA reads TGTGCCAGCAGCACGGGACAGTACCAAGAGACCCAGTACTTC.

V usage is TRBV6-6 and J usage is TRBJ1-1; D possibly corresponds to TRBD1 (5 bases). The germline V gene encodes CDR1 MNHNY and CDR2 SVGAGI (reference sequence). V gave up 0 bases and J gave up 6 bases, with 11 bases separating them. The CDR3 covers 14 residues. The DNA of the CDR3 is TGTGCCAGCAGTTACTCGGATAGGGGCCCTGAAGCTTTCTTT. Translation: CASSYSDRGPEAFF.

This chain connects TRBV7-9 to TRBJ1-5; D is unresolved. Trimming removed 4 bases at V and 6 bases at J, with 13 bases between. The length of the CDR3 is 14 residues. Germline V gene lookup returns CDR1 SEHNR and CDR2 FQNEAQ (reference sequence). The chain's CDR3 is CASSYEGRSQPQHF. The CDR3 DNA follows: TGTGCCAGCAGCTACGAGGGTAGATCTCAGCCCCAGCATTTT.

The genes are TRBV7-9 and TRBJ1-6; D might be TRBD1 (5 bases). The CDR3 length is 15 residues. CDR1 is SEHNR and CDR2 is FQNEAQ in the germline V gene (reference sequence). The V end was cut by 5 bases, the J end by 8 bases, with 16 bases between. CDR3 region: CASSPGTGADSPLHF. The CDR3 nucleotides are TGTGCCAGCAGCCCCGGGACTGGGGCTGATTCACCCCTCCACTTT.

The chain recombines TRBV5-8 with TRBJ2-3; D unclear. The CDR3 covers 12 residues. Germline V gives CDR1 SGHTS, CDR2 YDEGEE. Trimming took off 7 bases at V and 3 bases at J, with 9 bases between the two ends. CDR3 protein: CASGVGTDTQYF. The CDR3 nucleotides are TGTGCCAGCGGAGTTGGGACAGATACGCAGTATTTT.